This record covers a single TCR beta chain. This clone occurred a few times. Its antigen is unknown. Qualities for individual bases were not recorded, and no much larger clone is one base off. Library generation was performed with the immunoSEQ multiplex PCR assay. The original methods were these. A statistical classification framework was built to diagnose cytomegalovirus status from the catalog of TCR beta chain sequences. The table comes from immuneACCESS by way of TCRdb, which keeps in-frame sequences with V and J called. Part of the clones is missing from these tables; in studies checked, under half for an unresolved V gene and the rest for unknown reasons. V, J and clone size were drawn from that table, and D and trimming were deduced from the DNA. Here the sample has about 250,000 clones; roughly 84% occur a single time. More than 10% of the sample comes from the top ten. This sample stems from a study of cytomegalovirus exposure and HLA in healthy donors (dated by TCRdb to the late 2010s). Regarding the study in general: A later analysis indicated that the 95 to 150 validation repertoires were generated on the platform also employed for the 700 or so repertoires of the first cohort. The aim of the study was to test whether cataloging public T cell receptors could identify signatures of past pathogen exposure. Besides the first cohort of more than 650 subjects, a separate validation cohort made up of 120 or so different subjects was used. High-throughput TCR immunosequencing, statistical association of individual TCRs with disease status, and machine learning were combined to predict cytomegalovirus infection status. Points the paper makes about the study in general: The study gave a list of some 150 TCR beta chains associated with cytomegalovirus. A later analysis lacked HLA typing for the validation cohort, so it scored co-occurrence in that cohort across all 110 or so repertoires. A few of the identified cytomegalovirus-associated TCR beta chains were confirmed in vitro to be specific for cytomegalovirus antigens. In a later analysis, TCRs clustered in the first cohort were found to also tend to co-occur in the 130 or so validation repertoires, with approximately 95% of cluster scores above 0. Most TCR sequences were observed very rarely across donors, whereas some public TCRs were present in many individuals. In both the original and validation cohorts, the classifier was reported to diagnose cytomegalovirus status with high specificity and sensitivity. It was suggested by the authors that the approach could potentially be generalized to other disease states and immunological phenotypes.

Donors formed part of the validation cohort, which comprised some 120 subjects and was distinct from the first cohort of under 750 subjects. As encoded in the germline V gene, CDR1 is MGHRA while CDR2 is YSYEKL. Trimming removed 3 bases from V and 0 bases from J, leaving 15 bases between the germline ends. Its CDR3 holds 17 amino acids, cysteine through phenylalanine. Only CDR3 DNA remains: 51 bases, in frame from the first base. Sequencing used PBMCs. The clonotype comes from a man between 18 and 29 years old in good health and CMV-seropositive. In this chain, TRBV4-1 is recombined with TRBJ1-3; TRBD1 is perhaps the D gene, given 5 matching bases. The CDR3 has the sequence CASSHVATQGSGNTIYF. At the DNA level, the sequence is TGCGCCAGCAGCCACGTCGCCACCCAGGGCTCTGGAAACACCATATATTTT.